The text below deals with one T cell receptor (beta chain). Its target is not known. The sample originates from a study of cytomegalovirus exposure and HLA in healthy donors. Regarding the study as a whole: When analyzed later, a missense DCLRE1C variant was found to be linked to TCR beta V- and J-gene trimming.

The PCR was carried out with 60 Vbeta primers and 13 Jbeta primers. Some clones are missing from TCRdb's copy, which holds only in-frame ones; the method was immunoSEQ multiplex PCR. This table holds about 140,000 clones, approximately 78% found once. The clonotype originates from a woman between 50 and 59 years old in good health and CMV-seropositive. Sequences were obtained from PBMCs.

CDR3 residues: CASGFLFQNTIYF. In DNA form, the CDR3 reads TGTGCCAGCGGGTTTCTCTTCCAAAACACCATATATTTT. The chain is built from TRBV19 and TRBJ1-3; D call uncertain. The CDR3 loop spans 13 amino acids. CDR1 is LNHDA and CDR2 is SQIVND in the germline V gene (reference sequence). Trimming pared 9 bases from V and 6 bases from J, leaving 15 bases between.